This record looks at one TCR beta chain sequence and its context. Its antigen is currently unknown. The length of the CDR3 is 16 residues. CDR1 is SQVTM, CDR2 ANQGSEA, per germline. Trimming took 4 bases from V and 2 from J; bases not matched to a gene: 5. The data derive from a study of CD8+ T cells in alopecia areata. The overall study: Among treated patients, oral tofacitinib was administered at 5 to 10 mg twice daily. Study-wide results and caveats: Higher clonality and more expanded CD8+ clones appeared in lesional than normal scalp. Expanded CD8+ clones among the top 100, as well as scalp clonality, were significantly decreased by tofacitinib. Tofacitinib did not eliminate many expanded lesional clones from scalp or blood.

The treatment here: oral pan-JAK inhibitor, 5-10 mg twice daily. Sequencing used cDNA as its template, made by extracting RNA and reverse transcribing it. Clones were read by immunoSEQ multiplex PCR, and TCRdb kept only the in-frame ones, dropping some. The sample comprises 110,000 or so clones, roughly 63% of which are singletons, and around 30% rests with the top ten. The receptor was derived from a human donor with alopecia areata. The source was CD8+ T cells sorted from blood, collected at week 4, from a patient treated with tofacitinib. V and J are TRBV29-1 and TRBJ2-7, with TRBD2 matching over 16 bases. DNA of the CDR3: TGCAGCGTTGCTGGGACTAGCGGGGGGGACCCCTACGAGCAGTACTTC. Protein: CSVAGTSGGDPYEQYF.